The rows below give T cell receptor beta chains drawn from one sample of a study of T-cell memory formation after mild COVID-19. TCRdb re-analysed the 5' RACE reads in MiXCR, keeping a single row per CDR3 protein. The sample holds roughly 250,000 distinct CDR3 sequences; roughly 17% are singletons and the top ten take roughly 21%. Sequenced sample: PBMCs or a T cell subset sorted from them (not recorded which). The receptors were sampled from a man aged 18 to 35 who had mild COVID-19 (a few samples of this study predate the infection). Cell type and time point are not known. CDR3s include the opening cysteine and the closing phenylalanine or tryptophan. The D gene is left open where the match is weak. Clone size is stated in some rows and not others, as once, few, many or a class when expanded.

cdr3_length: 14; clone_size: NA; d_call: TRBD1; j_call: TRBJ1-1; v_call: TRBV5-1; cdr3_aa: CASSLQTGTSEAFF; cdr3_nt: TGCGCCAGCAGCCTCCAGACAGGGACATCTGAAGCTTTCTTT
cdr3_length: 15; clone_size: few; d_call: TRBD1; j_call: TRBJ2-7; v_call: TRBV6-2/TRBV6-3; cdr3_aa: CASGSGDRGSYEQYF; cdr3_nt: TGTGCCAGCGGTTCTGGGGACAGGGGCTCCTACGAGCAGTACTTC
cdr3_length: 18; clone_size: NA; d_call: TRBD2; j_call: TRBJ2-3; v_call: TRBV24-1; cdr3_aa: CATSDHNLGLAGTDTQYF; cdr3_nt: TGTGCCACCAGTGATCACAATCTAGGACTAGCGGGTACAGATACGCAGTATTTT
cdr3_length: 15; clone_size: NA; d_call: TRBD1; j_call: TRBJ1-5; v_call: TRBV7-2; cdr3_aa: CASSRGQGRDQPQHF; cdr3_nt: TGTGCCAGCAGCCGGGGACAGGGGAGGGATCAGCCCCAGCATTTT
cdr3_length: 12; clone_size: NA; d_call: NA; j_call: TRBJ2-1; v_call: TRBV20-1; cdr3_aa: CSASRGDNEQFF; cdr3_nt: TGCAGTGCCAGCAGGGGGGACAATGAGCAGTTCTTC
cdr3_length: 13; clone_size: NA; d_call: NA; j_call: TRBJ2-7; v_call: TRBV7-8; cdr3_aa: CASSLDRPFEQYF; cdr3_nt: TGTGCCAGCAGCTTAGACAGGCCGTTCGAGCAGTACTTC
cdr3_length: 13; clone_size: few; d_call: NA; j_call: TRBJ1-1; v_call: TRBV7-9; cdr3_aa: CASSWTQNTEAFF; cdr3_nt: TGTGCCAGCAGTTGGACACAGAACACTGAAGCTTTCTTT
cdr3_length: 14; clone_size: few; d_call: TRBD2; j_call: TRBJ2-1; v_call: TRBV6-2/TRBV6-3; cdr3_aa: CASRIAGGRDEQFF; cdr3_nt: TGTGCCAGCAGAATAGCGGGGGGGAGGGATGAGCAGTTCTTC
cdr3_length: 14; clone_size: few; d_call: TRBD1; j_call: TRBJ1-3; v_call: TRBV12-3/TRBV12-4; cdr3_aa: CASTETGDGNTIYF; cdr3_nt: TGTGCCAGCACCGAGACAGGGGACGGAAACACCATATATTTT
cdr3_length: 15; clone_size: few; d_call: TRBD1; j_call: TRBJ1-3; v_call: TRBV12-3/TRBV12-4; cdr3_aa: CASRPGTGPGNTIYF; cdr3_nt: TGTGCCAGCAGACCCGGGACAGGGCCTGGAAACACCATATATTTT
cdr3_length: 13; clone_size: many; d_call: NA; j_call: TRBJ1-1; v_call: TRBV11-2; cdr3_aa: CASSLDRATEAFF; cdr3_nt: TGTGCCAGCAGCTTAGATAGGGCCACTGAAGCTTTCTTT
cdr3_length: 16; clone_size: NA; d_call: NA; j_call: TRBJ1-4; v_call: TRBV18; cdr3_aa: CASSPRLVVEVEKLFF; cdr3_nt: TGTGCCAGCTCACCACGCCTAGTAGTTGAGGTCGAAAAACTGTTTTTT
cdr3_length: 16; clone_size: few; d_call: TRBD1; j_call: TRBJ1-2; v_call: TRBV4-3; cdr3_aa: CASSQTGGSLPNGYTF; cdr3_nt: TGCGCCAGCAGCCAAACAGGGGGCTCGTTACCGAATGGCTACACCTTC
cdr3_length: 14; clone_size: few; d_call: TRBD1; j_call: TRBJ1-1; v_call: TRBV12-3/TRBV12-4; cdr3_aa: CASSFGDRRSEAFF; cdr3_nt: TGTGCCAGCAGTTTTGGGGACAGGCGATCTGAAGCTTTCTTT
cdr3_length: 14; clone_size: NA; d_call: TRBD2; j_call: TRBJ2-3; v_call: TRBV20-1; cdr3_aa: CSAPRGTNTDTQYF; cdr3_nt: TGCAGTGCTCCCCGCGGGACTAACACAGATACGCAGTATTTT
cdr3_length: 16; clone_size: NA; d_call: TRBD2; j_call: TRBJ2-5; v_call: TRBV5-1; cdr3_aa: CASSLALAGGRETQYF; cdr3_nt: TGCGCCAGCAGCTTGGCCCTCGCGGGGGGGCGGGAGACCCAGTACTTC
cdr3_length: 15; clone_size: NA; d_call: TRBD1; j_call: TRBJ1-2; v_call: TRBV25-1; cdr3_aa: CASSEWTGSGYGYTF; cdr3_nt: TGTGCCAGCAGTGAATGGACAGGGAGTGGGTATGGCTACACCTTC
cdr3_length: 18; clone_size: NA; d_call: TRBD2; j_call: TRBJ2-3; v_call: TRBV7-8; cdr3_aa: CASSPGGGAKISTDTQYF; cdr3_nt: TGTGCCAGCAGCCCCGGGGGGGGGGCGAAGATTAGCACAGATACGCAGTATTTT
cdr3_length: 13; clone_size: NA; d_call: NA; j_call: TRBJ1-1; v_call: TRBV4-3; cdr3_aa: CASSLNHGGIAFF; cdr3_nt: TGCGCCAGCAGCCTAAACCATGGGGGGATAGCTTTCTTT
cdr3_length: 16; clone_size: NA; d_call: NA; j_call: TRBJ2-2; v_call: TRBV7-9; cdr3_aa: CASSQYDRLNPRELFF; cdr3_nt: TGTGCCAGCAGCCAGTACGACAGGTTGAATCCCCGGGAGCTGTTTTTT
cdr3_length: 14; clone_size: few; d_call: NA; j_call: TRBJ2-3; v_call: TRBV5-1; cdr3_aa: CASSQGRGPYTQYF; cdr3_nt: TGCGCCAGCAGCCAAGGGAGAGGTCCATATACGCAGTATTTT
cdr3_length: 12; clone_size: NA; d_call: NA; j_call: TRBJ2-1; v_call: TRBV20-1; cdr3_aa: CSAARPYNEQFF; cdr3_nt: TGCAGTGCTGCTCGACCCTACAATGAGCAGTTCTTC
cdr3_length: 13; clone_size: NA; d_call: NA; j_call: TRBJ2-3; v_call: TRBV30; cdr3_aa: CAWSVGARDTQYF; cdr3_nt: TGTGCCTGGAGTGTAGGGGCACGGGATACGCAGTATTTT
cdr3_length: 15; clone_size: few; d_call: NA; j_call: TRBJ1-1; v_call: TRBV7-3; cdr3_aa: CASSPRGIGGTEAFF; cdr3_nt: TGTGCCAGCAGCCCTAGGGGTATCGGGGGGACTGAAGCTTTCTTT
cdr3_length: 14; clone_size: NA; d_call: NA; j_call: TRBJ2-7; v_call: TRBV9; cdr3_aa: CASSLGLEAYEQYF; cdr3_nt: TGTGCCAGCAGTTTGGGACTTGAAGCCTACGAGCAGTACTTC
cdr3_length: 16; clone_size: NA; d_call: TRBD1; j_call: TRBJ1-6; v_call: TRBV7-9; cdr3_aa: CASSGTGALVNSPLHF; cdr3_nt: TGTGCCAGCAGCGGGACAGGGGCCCTGGTTAATTCACCCCTCCACTTT
cdr3_length: 13; clone_size: few; d_call: NA; j_call: TRBJ2-7; v_call: TRBV6-5; cdr3_aa: CASSYSYVNEQYF; cdr3_nt: TGTGCCAGCAGTTACTCGTATGTAAACGAGCAGTACTTC
cdr3_length: 13; clone_size: NA; d_call: NA; j_call: TRBJ1-6; v_call: TRBV4-1; cdr3_aa: CASSQVTTSPLHF; cdr3_nt: TGCGCCAGCAGCCAAGTTACCACATCACCCCTCCACTTT
cdr3_length: 15; clone_size: NA; d_call: NA; j_call: TRBJ2-5; v_call: TRBV7-2; cdr3_aa: CASSLVPLGQETQYF; cdr3_nt: TGTGCCAGCAGCTTAGTTCCACTGGGACAAGAGACCCAGTACTTC
cdr3_length: 13; clone_size: NA; d_call: NA; j_call: TRBJ2-7; v_call: TRBV5-1; cdr3_aa: CASNEGGSYEQYF; cdr3_nt: TGCGCCAGCAACGAAGGGGGCTCCTACGAGCAGTACTTC
cdr3_length: 14; clone_size: NA; d_call: NA; j_call: TRBJ2-3; v_call: TRBV5-4; cdr3_aa: CASSLEGWRDTQYF; cdr3_nt: TGTGCCAGCAGCTTGGAGGGGTGGCGAGATACGCAGTATTTT
cdr3_length: 14; clone_size: NA; d_call: TRBD1; j_call: TRBJ1-2; v_call: TRBV6-2/TRBV6-3; cdr3_aa: CASRMTGTEDGYTF; cdr3_nt: TGTGCCAGCAGGATGACCGGGACAGAAGATGGCTACACCTTC
cdr3_length: 13; clone_size: many; d_call: NA; j_call: TRBJ2-3; v_call: TRBV12-3/TRBV12-4; cdr3_aa: CASRRGRVDTQYF; cdr3_nt: TGTGCCAGCAGACGGGGCCGGGTAGATACGCAGTATTTT
cdr3_length: 15; clone_size: few; d_call: NA; j_call: TRBJ2-3; v_call: TRBV7-6; cdr3_aa: CASSLRPSRPDTQYF; cdr3_nt: TGTGCCAGCAGCTTACGCCCTAGCAGGCCGGATACGCAGTATTTT
cdr3_length: 14; clone_size: NA; d_call: TRBD1; j_call: TRBJ1-2; v_call: TRBV29-1; cdr3_aa: CSSWSGGENYGYTF; cdr3_nt: TGCAGCTCGTGGTCAGGGGGAGAAAACTATGGCTACACCTTC
cdr3_length: 13; clone_size: few; d_call: NA; j_call: TRBJ1-5; v_call: TRBV5-1; cdr3_aa: CASSLGEYQPQHF; cdr3_nt: TGCGCCAGCAGCCTGGGGGAGTATCAGCCCCAGCATTTT
cdr3_length: 15; clone_size: NA; d_call: NA; j_call: TRBJ2-6; v_call: TRBV7-6; cdr3_aa: CASSGPASGANVLTF; cdr3_nt: TGTGCCAGCAGCGGGCCAGCCTCTGGGGCCAACGTCCTGACTTTC
cdr3_length: 12; clone_size: NA; d_call: NA; j_call: TRBJ2-7; v_call: TRBV7-2; cdr3_aa: CASSISGYEQYF; cdr3_nt: TGTGCCAGCAGCATCTCGGGCTACGAGCAGTACTTC
cdr3_length: 14; clone_size: few; d_call: TRBD1; j_call: TRBJ2-3; v_call: TRBV7-2; cdr3_aa: CASTQGAHSDTQYF; cdr3_nt: TGTGCCAGCACACAGGGGGCCCACTCAGATACGCAGTATTTT
cdr3_length: 15; clone_size: NA; d_call: NA; j_call: TRBJ2-1; v_call: TRBV7-6; cdr3_aa: CASSRTGTLYNEQFF; cdr3_nt: TGTGCCAGCAGCCGCACCGGGACACTTTACAATGAGCAGTTCTTC
cdr3_length: 15; clone_size: few; d_call: NA; j_call: TRBJ1-6; v_call: TRBV7-6; cdr3_aa: CASAPMPGGNSPLHF; cdr3_nt: TGTGCCAGCGCCCCCATGCCGGGTGGCAATTCACCCCTCCACTTT
cdr3_length: 13; clone_size: NA; d_call: NA; j_call: TRBJ1-2; v_call: TRBV28; cdr3_aa: CASSLWQGDGYTF; cdr3_nt: TGTGCCAGCAGTTTATGGCAGGGAGATGGCTACACCTTC
cdr3_length: 11; clone_size: NA; d_call: NA; j_call: TRBJ2-3; v_call: TRBV27; cdr3_aa: CASEGTDTQYF; cdr3_nt: TGTGCCAGCGAGGGCACAGATACGCAGTATTTT
cdr3_length: 16; clone_size: NA; d_call: TRBD2; j_call: TRBJ2-4; v_call: TRBV4-2; cdr3_aa: CASSQEGIAGGNIQYF; cdr3_nt: TGTGCCAGCAGCCAAGAAGGGATAGCGGGGGGAAACATTCAGTACTTC
cdr3_length: 15; clone_size: few; d_call: TRBD2; j_call: TRBJ2-1; v_call: TRBV28; cdr3_aa: CASSLYTSGDNEQFF; cdr3_nt: TGTGCCAGCAGTTTATATACTAGCGGGGACAATGAGCAGTTCTTC
cdr3_length: 16; clone_size: few; d_call: NA; j_call: TRBJ1-6; v_call: TRBV7-8; cdr3_aa: CASSTLAGMYNSPLHF; cdr3_nt: TGTGCCAGCAGCACGCTCGCAGGGATGTATAATTCACCCCTCCACTTT
cdr3_length: 15; clone_size: NA; d_call: TRBD1; j_call: TRBJ1-2; v_call: TRBV19; cdr3_aa: CASTSPGQGTYGYTF; cdr3_nt: TGTGCCAGTACCTCACCCGGACAGGGGACCTATGGCTACACCTTC
cdr3_length: 15; clone_size: few; d_call: NA; j_call: TRBJ2-2; v_call: TRBV5-1; cdr3_aa: CASRPRTDLTGELFF; cdr3_nt: TGCGCCAGCAGACCCAGGACGGACCTCACCGGGGAGCTGTTTTTT
cdr3_length: 15; clone_size: NA; d_call: NA; j_call: TRBJ2-3; v_call: TRBV27; cdr3_aa: CASSSTLRYTDTQYF; cdr3_nt: TGTGCCAGCAGTTCCACCCTGCGGTACACAGATACGCAGTATTTT
cdr3_length: 16; clone_size: NA; d_call: NA; j_call: TRBJ2-2; v_call: TRBV9; cdr3_aa: CASSTSAGRSTGELFF; cdr3_nt: TGTGCCAGCAGCACCTCCGCAGGACGGAGCACCGGGGAGCTGTTTTTT
cdr3_length: 9; clone_size: few; d_call: NA; j_call: TRBJ2-7; v_call: TRBV29-1; cdr3_aa: CSVVTDVHF; cdr3_nt: TGCAGCGTTGTGACAGACGTACACTTC
cdr3_length: 16; clone_size: few; d_call: NA; j_call: TRBJ2-7; v_call: TRBV28; cdr3_aa: CASSSPRGAGTYEQYF; cdr3_nt: TGTGCCAGCAGTTCCCCTCGTGGCGCGGGGACCTACGAGCAGTACTTC
cdr3_length: 13; clone_size: NA; d_call: NA; j_call: TRBJ1-2; v_call: TRBV5-1; cdr3_aa: CASSPRTNYGYTF; cdr3_nt: TGCGCCAGCAGCCCCCGAACTAACTATGGCTACACCTTC
cdr3_length: 15; clone_size: NA; d_call: TRBD1; j_call: TRBJ1-6; v_call: TRBV12-3/TRBV12-4; cdr3_aa: CASSPQGGAISPLHF; cdr3_nt: TGTGCCAGCAGTCCCCAAGGGGGCGCAATTTCACCCCTCCACTTT
cdr3_length: 14; clone_size: many; d_call: TRBD1; j_call: TRBJ2-3; v_call: TRBV5-1; cdr3_aa: CASSYGTDGDTQYF; cdr3_nt: TGCGCCAGCAGCTACGGGACAGATGGGGATACGCAGTATTTT
cdr3_length: 15; clone_size: few; d_call: NA; j_call: TRBJ2-2; v_call: TRBV7-2; cdr3_aa: CASSLVAGLTGELFF; cdr3_nt: TGTGCCAGCAGCCTGGTGGCGGGGCTGACCGGGGAGCTGTTTTTT
cdr3_length: 16; clone_size: NA; d_call: TRBD2; j_call: TRBJ2-3; v_call: TRBV7-2; cdr3_aa: CASSSVAGGITDTQYF; cdr3_nt: TGTGCCAGCAGTTCTGTAGCGGGGGGGATCACAGATACGCAGTATTTT
cdr3_length: 14; clone_size: few; d_call: NA; j_call: TRBJ2-1; v_call: TRBV6-2/TRBV6-3; cdr3_aa: CASSYPYRVDEQFF; cdr3_nt: TGTGCCAGCAGTTACCCCTACAGGGTCGATGAGCAGTTCTTC
cdr3_length: 14; clone_size: NA; d_call: NA; j_call: TRBJ2-2; v_call: TRBV7-9; cdr3_aa: CASTRRRGTGELFF; cdr3_nt: TGTGCCAGCACCCGACGTCGGGGTACCGGGGAGCTGTTTTTT
cdr3_length: 12; clone_size: few; d_call: NA; j_call: TRBJ2-3; v_call: TRBV10-3; cdr3_aa: CAIRAGTDTQYF; cdr3_nt: TGTGCCATCAGGGCGGGCACAGATACGCAGTATTTT